A selection of T cell receptor beta chains follows, all from one sample in a study of response to subunit inactivated influenza vaccine. TCRdb fed the RT-PCR reads into MiXCR, producing one record per CDR3 protein. The sample includes 600,000 to 850,000 distinct CDR3 sequences, around 15% of them seen just once. The sample was PBMCs from blood, taken around 14 days before vaccination. The receptors were sampled from a man aged 45-60 years who received an inactivated influenza vaccine. The CDR3 runs from the conserved cysteine through the conserved F or W. Fields, in order: J gene, D gene, V gene, clone size, CDR3 DNA, CDR3 protein. D genes are given only for firm matches. The size field is filled for only some rows; it gives once, few, many or a size class.

>TRBJ1-2|NA|TRBV5-1|few
TGCGCCAGCAGCGGAAACGAAGCAGGGGGCTACACCTTC
CASSGNEAGGYTF
>TRBJ2-7|NA|TRBV2|NA
TGTGCCAGCAGTGACCTCGGTGATTCCTACGAGCAGTACTTC
CASSDLGDSYEQYF
>TRBJ1-2|NA|TRBV20-1|NA
TGCAGTGCTGGTAACGCAGGGAATAACTATGGCTACACCTTC
CSAGNAGNNYGYTF
>TRBJ2-3|NA|TRBV9|few
TGTGCCAGCAGCGGAATAAGGAGGGATACGCAGTATTTT
CASSGIRRDTQYF
>TRBJ2-7|TRBD2|TRBV10-3|NA
TGTGCCATCAGTGAGTCGACTAGCGGGCCCTACGAGCAGTACTTC
CAISESTSGPYEQYF
>TRBJ1-5|NA|TRBV20-1|few
TGCAGTGCTAGAGGGACGTATAGCAATCAGCCCCAGCATTTT
CSARGTYSNQPQHF
>TRBJ2-7|NA|TRBV9|few
TGTGCCAGCAGCGTAGACGCCGCCGACTACGAGCAGTACTTC
CASSVDAADYEQYF
>TRBJ2-1|TRBD1|TRBV5-1|many
TGCGCCAGCAGCAAAACAGGGGACGGGTACAATGAGCAGTTCTTC
CASSKTGDGYNEQFF
>TRBJ1-5|TRBD1|TRBV29-1|NA
TGCAGCGTCGGGACAGGGGGGGATCAGCCCCAGCATTTT
CSVGTGGDQPQHF
>TRBJ2-2|TRBD2|TRBV6-1|NA
TGTGCCAGCAGTGCTGGATCCCGGACTAGCTTTACAGCCGGGGAGCTGTTTTTT
CASSAGSRTSFTAGELFF
>TRBJ2-2|NA|TRBV6-1|many
TGTGCCAGCACCATATCGGGACTCCTCTACACCGGGGAGCTGTTTTTT
CASTISGLLYTGELFF
>TRBJ2-1|NA|TRBV4-2|few
TGTGCCAGCAGCCAAGAATGGGGTGCCTACAATGAGCAGTTCTTC
CASSQEWGAYNEQFF
>TRBJ2-3|TRBD2|TRBV10-3|NA
TGTGCCATCAGTGGACAGGAGCGGGGGGGCTTCCCAGATACGCAGTATTTT
CAISGQERGGFPDTQYF
>TRBJ2-5|TRBD2|TRBV29-1|NA
TGCAGCGTTGAACGGCGGGGGGGCCGGGAGACCCAGTACTTC
CSVERRGGRETQYF
>TRBJ2-7|TRBD1|TRBV6-1|once
TGTGCCAGCACTCGACAGGGGGCAGCTCACGAGCAGTACTTC
CASTRQGAAHEQYF
>TRBJ2-3|TRBD2|TRBV20-1|few
TGCAGTGCTGGTAGGACTAGTAATCCAGATACGCAGTATTTT
CSAGRTSNPDTQYF
>TRBJ2-2|NA|TRBV7-2|NA
TGTGCCAGCAGCTTAGAGGGACACACACTGACCGGGGAGCTGTTTTTT
CASSLEGHTLTGELFF
>TRBJ1-1|NA|TRBV7-2|NA
TGTGCCAGCAGCTTGGGGACCGGCCTTCAGGCTTTCTTT
CASSLGTGLQAFF
>TRBJ2-1|NA|TRBV9|many
TGTGCCAGCAGCATACGCCGGGACCTGAGCTTTTACAATGAGCAGTTCTTC
CASSIRRDLSFYNEQFF
>TRBJ2-7|TRBD1|TRBV7-2|once
TGTGCCAGCAGCGGCAGCAGGGGGAGCTCCTACGAGCAGTACTTC
CASSGSRGSSYEQYF
>TRBJ2-1|TRBD2|TRBV20-1|NA
TGCAGTGCTAGAGACTGGCGGGGGGGCCAGGGTGAGCAGTTCTTC
CSARDWRGGQGEQFF
>TRBJ2-4|TRBD1|TRBV3-1|many
TGTGCCAGCAGCCAATGGGGAGAAGGGACAGGGTTTAACATTCAGTACTTC
CASSQWGEGTGFNIQYF
>TRBJ2-1|TRBD1|TRBV7-8|NA
TGTGCCAGCAGCTTATGGGGGGGGCGACAGGGGGCACAGAATGAGCAGTTCTTC
CASSLWGGRQGAQNEQFF
>TRBJ2-7|TRBD2|TRBV6-2/TRBV6-3|NA
TGTGCCAGCAGTTACTCATCTAGCGGGAGCTACTACGAGCAGTACTTC
CASSYSSSGSYYEQYF
>TRBJ2-5|NA|TRBV6-5|NA
TGTGCCAGCAGTTTCGACACGGGAAGGGAGACCCAGTACTTC
CASSFDTGRETQYF
>TRBJ2-2|NA|TRBV7-2|few
TGTGCCAGCACAGGGTCCACCGGGGAGCTGTTTTTT
CASTGSTGELFF
>TRBJ2-7|NA|TRBV2|few
TGTGCCAGCAGTGTTGGCTACGATACGTACGAGCAGTACTTC
CASSVGYDTYEQYF
>TRBJ2-7|NA|TRBV29-1|NA
TGCAGCGTTGAAGCGGGCCCTCGGGGGCTCTACGAGCAGTACTTC
CSVEAGPRGLYEQYF
>TRBJ2-2|NA|TRBV5-4|few
TGTGCCAGCAGCGGCCGGGAGAACACCGGGGAGCTGTTTTTT
CASSGRENTGELFF
>TRBJ1-4|NA|TRBV12-3/TRBV12-4|many
TGTGCCAGCAGTTTAGGGTTTGAAAAACTGTTTTTT
CASSLGFEKLFF
>TRBJ2-7|NA|TRBV4-2|NA
TGTGCCAGCAGCCACCCAAATGGCGAGCAGTACTTC
CASSHPNGEQYF
>TRBJ2-2|NA|TRBV19|few
TGTGCCAGTAGGGTAGGGGGTGAGAACACCGGGGAGCTGTTTTTT
CASRVGGENTGELFF
>TRBJ1-5|NA|TRBV6-2/TRBV6-3|NA
TGTGCCAGCAGTCGTCCGGGACACCGATCTAGCAATCAGCCCCAGCATTTT
CASSRPGHRSSNQPQHF
>TRBJ1-2|NA|TRBV6-2/TRBV6-3|NA
TGTGCCAGCAGTTACGATGGTGGTAACTATGGCTACACCTTC
CASSYDGGNYGYTF
>TRBJ1-1|TRBD1|TRBV6-1|few
TGTGCCAGCAGTGGGGGGACAGGGGGCTGGATGAACACTGAAGCTTTCTTT
CASSGGTGGWMNTEAFF
>TRBJ2-5|NA|TRBV20-1|NA
TGCAGTGCTAGTCTTCAGGACAACTGGTACCAAGAGACCCAGTACTTC
CSASLQDNWYQETQYF
>TRBJ2-7|TRBD2|TRBV20-1|few
TGCAGTGCTAGAGCCCCGGAGAGCGGGGGCCTCGCCCCGTACTTC
CSARAPESGGLAPYF